Shown below are 23 T cell receptor beta chains from a single sample sequenced in a study of shared clonotypes between healthy human individuals. This table comes from immunoSEQ multiplex PCR, and its TCRdb copy is limited to in-frame clones, with some not included. The sample contains 2.3 million or so clones, 90% to 95% of which appear only once. Sequenced material: naive CD4+ T cells from PBMCs. Subset: CD45RA+ positively selected. These receptors were taken from a man aged 18 to 35 in good health. Some clones in this sample may be carry-over from other donors' samples.

The chain links TRBV7-2 to TRBJ1-3; the D is unclear. Germline V gene sequence: CDR1 SGHTA, CDR2 FQGNSA. The CDR3 contains 13 residues. V was cut by 6 bases and J by 5 bases, with 11 bases left in between. CDR3 sequence reads: CASRAFGRNTIYF. The CDR3 nucleotides are TGTGCCAGCAGGGCATTCGGGAGAAACACCATATATTTT.

This sequence joins TRBV5-8 and TRBJ1-5, with 7 bases fitting TRBD1. V trimming: 6 bases; J trimming: 0 bases; junction bases outside the gene matches: 15. CDR1 and CDR2 from the germline V gene are SGHTS and YDEGEE. CDR3 length equals 18 residues. CDR3 protein: CASIPGQVLLYSNQPQHF. The CDR3 nucleotides read TGTGCCAGCATCCCCGGACAGGTTCTCCTCTATAGCAATCAGCCCCAGCATTTT.

The chain uses TRBV5-6 and TRBJ1-3; D ambiguous. CDR1 SGHDT and CDR2 YYEEEE come from the germline V gene. With 0 bases removed from V and 0 bases from J, the gap between germline ends came to 10 bases. This CDR3 contains 16 residues. CDR3: CASSLAGAFSGNTIYF. The CDR3 DNA reads as TGTGCCAGCAGCTTGGCCGGTGCGTTCTCTGGAAACACCATATATTTT.

V is TRBV9 and J is TRBJ2-2; no reliable D call. The CDR3 contains 14 residues. Per the germline V gene, CDR1 is SGDLS and CDR2 is YYNGEE. V gave up 4 bases and J gave up 9 bases, with 16 bases separating them. The CDR3, as DNA: TGTGCCAGCAGCACCCTCGACCCCGTGAGGGAGCTGTTTTTT. Protein sequence: CASSTLDPVRELFF.

V is TRBV29-1 and J is TRBJ2-3, with 8 bases matching TRBD1. This CDR3 is built from 17 residues. CDR1 and CDR2 from the germline V gene are SQVTM and ANQGSEA. V lost 3 bases and J lost 8; bases outside the gene matches: 19. The CDR3 sequence: CSVDPTHRGLQSLTQYF. CDR3 DNA: TGCAGCGTTGACCCAACCCACAGGGGGTTACAGTCCCTTACGCAGTATTTT.

V gene TRBV19 combines with J gene TRBJ1-1; D is uncertain. Per germline, CDR1 LNHDA and CDR2 SQIVND (reference sequence). This CDR3 is 15 amino acids long. V was trimmed by 1 base and J by 2 bases, leaving 11 bases between them. The CDR3 spells CASSIGWSRNTEAFF. Here the CDR3 DNA reads TGTGCCAGTAGTATAGGTTGGAGCAGAAACACTGAAGCTTTCTTT.

For this clone: The same CDR3 arises from other DNA sequences in this sample as well. The J gene is TRBJ2-5, the V gene TRBV7-2; 7 bases are a match to TRBD2. From germline, CDR1 is SGHTA and CDR2 FQGNSA. The CDR3 contains 14 residues. V shed 1 base, J shed 2 bases, and the junction held 1 base outside the gene matches. This CDR3 reads CASSLVGGQETQYF. The CDR3 nucleotides are TGTGCCAGCAGCTTAGTCGGGGGGCAAGAGACCCAGTACTTC.

The V and J genes are TRBV7-6 and TRBJ2-5; D not certain. V lost 5 bases, J lost 1 base, and 8 bases lay in between. CDR1 and CDR2 (germline): SGHVS, FNYEAQ. This CDR3 region has 13 residues. CDR3 residues: CASSTSTQETQYF. CDR3 coding DNA: TGTGCCAGCAGCACCAGTACCCAAGAGACCCAGTACTTC.

The chain's CDR3 is CASSQDRLGTANQPLFF. The CDR3 nucleotides are TGCGCCAGCAGCCAAGATCGGTTAGGGACAGCTAATCAACCCCTGTTTTTT. The chain combines TRBV4-1 with TRBJ1-4, with 7 bases matching TRBD1. This CDR3 is built from 17 residues. Germline trimming cut 0 bases from V and 14 bases from J; bases unmatched to any gene: 18. Germline V gene data show CDR1 as MGHRA and CDR2 as YSYEKL.

The chain joins TRBV30 to TRBJ1-6; the D is unclear. Looked up from germline, CDR1 is GTSNPN and CDR2 is SVGIG (reference sequence). This CDR3 is built from 14 residues. Trimming cost V 3 bases and J 0 bases, with 6 bases left between them. The CDR3 coding sequence is TGTGCCTGGAGGCAGAGCTCCTATAATTCACCCCTCCACTTT. Translation: CAWRQSSYNSPLHF.

DNA of the CDR3: TGTGCCAGCAGCCAAGATTTACTAGTGCTAAAGATAAGTCGGTTCTTC. It yields the protein CASSQDLLVLKISRFF. The rearrangement links TRBV4-2 to TRBJ2-1; D perhaps matches TRBD2 (5 bases). Looked up from germline, CDR1 is LGHNA and CDR2 is YNFKEQ. CDR3 length: 16 residues. V was pared by 0 bases and J by 15 bases, with 24 bases between.

The chain employs TRBV5-4 and TRBJ2-1; possibly TRBD2 for D (6 bases). V lost 4 bases, J lost 0 bases, and 14 bases lay in between. In germline, CDR1 is SGHNT, CDR2 YYREEE (reference sequence). The CDR3 is 16 residues long. The CDR3 protein is CASSAGQWSSYNEQFF. The CDR3 DNA sequence: TGTGCCAGCAGCGCGGGGCAGTGGAGCTCCTACAATGAGCAGTTCTTC.

The chain employs TRBV18 and TRBJ2-6, with TRBD1 as a possible D gene (6 bases). The CDR3 consists of 15 residues. Germline V CDR1 and CDR2: KGHSH, LQKENI. Trimming left V 3 bases short and J 2 bases short, with 8 bases between. For the CDR3, the DNA is TGTGCCAGCTCACCCGGGACAACTGGGGCCAACGTCCTGACTTTC. It yields the protein CASSPGTTGANVLTF. Based on the CDR3 plus reference TRBV18 and TRBJ2-6, the full variable domain is NAGVMQNPRHLVRRRGQEARLRCSPMKGHSHVYWYRQLPEEGLKFMVYLQKENIIDESGMPKERFSAEFPKEGPSILRIQQVVRGDSAAYFCASSPGTTGANVLTFGAGSRLTVL.

V and J are TRBV5-1 and TRBJ1-5; D uncertain. Deletions cut 1 base from V and 5 bases from J, with 13 bases between. Germline V gene data show CDR1 as SGHRS and CDR2 as YFSETQ. CDR3 size: 15 residues. In nucleotides, the CDR3 is TGCGCCAGCAGCTTGATTCCGGGTTCCCATCAGCCCCAGCATTTT. Its protein is CASSLIPGSHQPQHF. The whole variable domain, filled in from reference TRBV5-1 and TRBJ1-5, reads KAGVTQTPRYLIKTRGQQVTLSCSPISGHRSVSWYQQTPGQGLQFLFEYFSETQRNKGNFPGRFSGRQFSNSRSEMNVSTLELGDSALYLCASSLIPGSHQPQHFGDGTRLSIL.

V is TRBV7-9 and J is TRBJ2-7; 7 positions agree with TRBD1. Per germline, CDR1 SEHNR and CDR2 FQNEAQ (reference sequence). CDR3 length: 19 residues. V gave up 3 bases and J gave up 0 bases; unmatched junction bases: 17. CDR3 sequence reads: CASSLFKVGIRDSSYEQYF. The CDR3 DNA sequence: TGTGCCAGCAGCTTGTTTAAGGTGGGGATACGGGACAGCTCCTACGAGCAGTACTTC. Using reference TRBV7-9 and TRBJ2-7 for the parts outside the CDR3, the full variable domain is DTGVSQNPRHKITKRGQNVTFRCDPISEHNRLYWYRQTLGQGPEFLTYFQNEAQLEKSRLLSDRFSAERPKGSFSTLEIQRTEQGDSAMYLCASSLFKVGIRDSSYEQYFGPGTRLTVT.

For this clone: The sample holds other DNA sequences that translate to the same CDR3. The V call is TRBV5-4, the J call TRBJ1-2; tentative D call: TRBD1 (5 bases). V gave up 4 bases and J gave up 3 bases, with 10 bases separating them. The length of the CDR3 is 13 residues. Looked up from germline, CDR1 is SGHNT and CDR2 is YYREEE (reference sequence). CDR3 DNA: TGTGCCAGCAGCCTCGGACAAGACTATGGCTACACCTTC. It translates to CASSLGQDYGYTF.

The chain joins TRBV18 to TRBJ2-7; TRBD2 is a possible D gene (6 bases). Between the trimmed V and J ends, which lost 3 bases and 2 bases, there was a span of 17 bases. The length of the CDR3 is 16 residues. The germline CDR1 and CDR2 sequences are KGHSH and LQKENI. In DNA form, the CDR3 reads TGTGCCAGCTCACCCGCCCGGGGGTCCTCAACCTACGAGCAGTACTTC. It encodes CASSPARGSSTYEQYF.

This chain connects TRBV28 to TRBJ1-5, with no clear D. Germline values: CDR1 MDHEN, CDR2 SYDVKM. The CDR3 runs 13 residues. V was shortened by 4 bases and J by 8 bases, with 12 bases between the two germline ends. The CDR3 DNA reads as TGTGCCAGCAGTTACTCCGGAGCGAAGCCCCAGCATTTT. Protein sequence: CASSYSGAKPQHF.

This clone is a singleton in its sample. The chain recombines TRBV10-2 with TRBJ1-5; 7 positions match TRBD1. The J segment lost 5 bases and the V segment lost 5 bases, leaving 6 bases of the junction unmatched. This CDR3 spans 14 amino acids. Germline loops: CDR1 WSHSY, CDR2 SAAADI. The CDR3 nucleotides read TGCGCCAGCAGTTATGGACAGGTCGATCAGCCCCAGCATTTT. It is translated as CASSYGQVDQPQHF.

The rearrangement uses TRBV2 and TRBJ1-1, with D perhaps TRBD1 (6 bases). V was clipped by 3 bases and J by 5 bases, with 13 bases between them. The CDR3 is 14 residues long. In germline, CDR1 is SNHLY, CDR2 FYNNEI. CDR3 bases: TGTGCCAGCAGTGACGGCAGGGGAGGTACTGAAGCTTTCTTT. As protein: CASSDGRGGTEAFF.

This chain uses TRBV7-3 with TRBJ2-7; 10 nucleotides align to TRBD1. Per the germline V gene, CDR1 is SGHTA and CDR2 is FQGTGA. The CDR3 is made up of 14 amino acids. V trimming: 4 bases; J trimming: 7 bases; junction bases outside the gene matches: 7. The CDR3 reads CASSSDRGLREQYF. CDR3 coding DNA: TGTGCCAGCAGCTCCGACAGGGGGCTGCGAGAGCAGTACTTC. Variable domain in full (rest from reference TRBV7-3 and TRBJ2-7): GAGVSQTPSNKVTEKGKYVELRCDPISGHTALYWYRQSLGQGPEFLIYFQGTGAADDSGLPNDRFFAVRPEGSVSTLKIQRTERGDSAVYLCASSSDRGLREQYFGPGTRLTVT.

The chain couples TRBV7-9 to TRBJ1-3; D is unclear. In germline, CDR1 is SEHNR, CDR2 FQNEAQ (reference sequence). Trimming removed 2 bases from V and 0 bases from J, with 14 bases in between. CDR3 length: 17 amino acids. The chain's CDR3 is CASSLRRPVDSGNTIYF. The CDR3 nucleotides read TGTGCCAGCAGCTTAAGACGGCCAGTCGACTCTGGAAACACCATATATTTT.

The chain uses TRBV18 and TRBJ2-7; 12 bases align to TRBD2. CDR3 length: 15 residues. Trimming cost V 4 bases and J 9 bases; bases outside gene matches: 10. Germline V gene sequence: CDR1 KGHSH, CDR2 LQKENI. The CDR3 coding sequence is TGTGCCAGCTCACTCAGACTAGCGGGAGACCCGGGGCAGTACTTC. It yields the protein CASSLRLAGDPGQYF. The full variable domain, its missing parts supplied by reference TRBV18 and TRBJ2-7, is NAGVMQNPRHLVRRRGQEARLRCSPMKGHSHVYWYRQLPEEGLKFMVYLQKENIIDESGMPKERFSAEFPKEGPSILRIQQVVRGDSAAYFCASSLRLAGDPGQYFGPGTRLTVT.